Below, 6 T cell receptor beta chains from the same sample are listed, as sequenced in a study of OX40 agonist ivuxolimab in advanced cancers. Sequenced by immunoSEQ multiplex PCR; TCRdb stores in-frame clones only, minus some. The sample lists roughly 48,000 clones, around 85% occurring once. Sequences were derived from CD4+ or CD8+ T cells sorted from blood, sampled in a trial of the OX40 agonist ivuxolimab. Receptors were obtained from an adult with an advanced solid tumor such as melanoma, head and neck, liver or kidney cancer.

The CDR3 region is CASSPSGQRAYGYTF. Here the CDR3 DNA reads TGTGCCAGCTCACCTAGCGGACAGAGGGCCTATGGCTACACCTTC. The chain combines TRBV18 with TRBJ1-2; a possible D gene is TRBD1 (6 bases). V was pared by 3 bases and J by 4 bases, with 15 bases between. The CDR3 has 15 residues. Germline V gene sequence: CDR1 KGHSH, CDR2 LQKENI.

The chain couples TRBV28 to TRBJ2-5, with 9 bases fitting TRBD2. Trimming cost V 4 bases and J 1 base; bases outside gene matches: 4. From germline, CDR1 is MDHEN and CDR2 SYDVKM. CDR3 length equals 15 residues. This CDR3 reads CASSSRAGGQETQYF. DNA of the CDR3: TGTGCCAGCAGTTCCCGAGCGGGGGGCCAAGAGACCCAGTACTTC.

The sample holds a few counts of this clone. The chain has TRBV7-4 and TRBJ1-1; no clear D. CDR3 length equals 11 residues. Germline CDR1 SGHVT, CDR2 SQSDAQ. Trimming stripped 2 bases from V and 6 bases from J, with 4 bases between. The CDR3 DNA follows: TGTGCCAGCAGCTTAACTCCTGAAGCTTTCTTT. This translates into CASSLTPEAFF.

The chain has TRBV15 and TRBJ1-3, with D uncertain. Trimming shortened V by 0 bases and J by 7 bases, and 4 bases separated the two germline ends. Germline loops: CDR1 LNHNV, CDR2 YYDKDF (reference sequence). The CDR3 covers 12 residues. CDR3 sequence reads: CATSRDRNTIYF. The CDR3, as DNA: TGTGCCACCAGCAGAGATAGGAACACCATATATTTT.

This chain uses TRBV7-3 with TRBJ2-1; the match to TRBD2 covers 8 bases. The germline V gene encodes CDR1 SGHTA and CDR2 FQGTGA. Trimming cost V 3 bases and J 7 bases; bases outside gene matches: 2. The CDR3 is 13 amino acids. CDR3 nucleotides: TGTGCCAGCAGCTTTGCGGGGGGTAATGAGCAGTTCTTC. Encoded protein: CASSFAGGNEQFF. The full variable domain, with the rest looked up from reference TRBV7-3 and TRBJ2-1, is GAGVSQTPSNKVTEKGKYVELRCDPISGHTALYWYRQSLGQGPEFLIYFQGTGAADDSGLPNDRFFAVRPEGSVSTLKIQRTERGDSAVYLCASSFAGGNEQFFGPGTRLTVL.

The chain links TRBV6-6 to TRBJ2-1; 14 positions agree with TRBD2. Germline loops: CDR1 MNHNY, CDR2 SVGAGI (reference sequence). The trim removed 5 bases at V and 7 bases at J, leaving 4 bases unmatched. This CDR3 spans 15 amino acids. The CDR3 loop is CASSTGTSGSNEQFF. CDR3 DNA: TGTGCCAGCAGTACCGGGACTAGCGGGAGTAATGAGCAGTTCTTC.